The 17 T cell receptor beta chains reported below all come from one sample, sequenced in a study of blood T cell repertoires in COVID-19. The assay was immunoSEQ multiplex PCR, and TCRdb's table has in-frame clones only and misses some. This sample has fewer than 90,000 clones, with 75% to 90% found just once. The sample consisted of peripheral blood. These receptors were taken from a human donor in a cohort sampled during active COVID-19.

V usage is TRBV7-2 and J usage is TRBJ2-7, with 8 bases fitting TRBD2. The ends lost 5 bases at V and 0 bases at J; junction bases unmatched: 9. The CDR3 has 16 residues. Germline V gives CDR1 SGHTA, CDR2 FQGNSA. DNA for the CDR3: TGTGCCAGCAGCCTTCGGGGGGGCGGGAGCTCCTACGAGCAGTACTTC. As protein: CASSLRGGGSSYEQYF.

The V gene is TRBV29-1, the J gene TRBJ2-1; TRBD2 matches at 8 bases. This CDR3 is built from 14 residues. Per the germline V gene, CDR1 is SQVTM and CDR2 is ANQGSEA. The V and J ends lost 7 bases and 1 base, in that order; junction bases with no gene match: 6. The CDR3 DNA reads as TGCAGCGCTGAGGGCGGGAGGTCCTACAATGAGCAGTTCTTC. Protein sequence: CSAEGGRSYNEQFF.

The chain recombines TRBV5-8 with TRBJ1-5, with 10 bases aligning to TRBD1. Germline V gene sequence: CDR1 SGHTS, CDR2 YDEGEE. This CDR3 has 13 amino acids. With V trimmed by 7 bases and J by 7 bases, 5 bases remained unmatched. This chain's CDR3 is CASGGQGVQPQHF. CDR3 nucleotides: TGTGCCAGCGGTGGACAGGGGGTCCAGCCCCAGCATTTT.

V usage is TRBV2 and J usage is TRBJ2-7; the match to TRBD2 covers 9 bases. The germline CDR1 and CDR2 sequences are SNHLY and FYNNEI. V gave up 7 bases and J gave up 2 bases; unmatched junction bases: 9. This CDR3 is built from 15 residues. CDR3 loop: CASMAGGGFAYEQYF. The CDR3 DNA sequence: TGTGCCAGCATGGCGGGGGGGGGATTCGCCTACGAGCAGTACTTC.

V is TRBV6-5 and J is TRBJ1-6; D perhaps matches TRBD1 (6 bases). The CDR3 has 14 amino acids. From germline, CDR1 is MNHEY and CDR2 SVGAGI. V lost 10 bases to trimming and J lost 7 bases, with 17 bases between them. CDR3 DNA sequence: TGTGCCAACGCGGAAACAGGGCAAAATTCACCCCTCCACTTT. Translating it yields CANAETGQNSPLHF.

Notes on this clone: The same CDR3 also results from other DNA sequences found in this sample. CDR3 DNA: TGTGCCAGCTCACCATTAGGGGGAACTGAAGCTTTCTTT. It yields the protein CASSPLGGTEAFF. The V and J genes are TRBV18 and TRBJ1-1; D possibly corresponds to TRBD1 (6 bases). Germline values: CDR1 KGHSH, CDR2 LQKENI. Trimming stripped 2 bases from V and 5 bases from J, with 9 bases between. The CDR3 loop spans 13 amino acids. Full variable domain (outside the CDR3, taken from reference TRBV18 and TRBJ1-1): NAGVMQNPRHLVRRRGQEARLRCSPMKGHSHVYWYRQLPEEGLKFMVYLQKENIIDESGMPKERFSAEFPKEGPSILRIQQVVRGDSAAYFCASSPLGGTEAFFGQGTRLTVV.

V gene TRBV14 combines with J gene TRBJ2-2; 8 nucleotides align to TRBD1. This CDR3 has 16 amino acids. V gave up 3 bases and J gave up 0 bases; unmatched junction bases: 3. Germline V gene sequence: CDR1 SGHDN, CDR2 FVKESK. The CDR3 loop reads CASSHLTGANTGELFF. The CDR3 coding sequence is TGTGCCAGCAGCCACCTGACAGGGGCGAACACCGGGGAGCTGTTTTTT.

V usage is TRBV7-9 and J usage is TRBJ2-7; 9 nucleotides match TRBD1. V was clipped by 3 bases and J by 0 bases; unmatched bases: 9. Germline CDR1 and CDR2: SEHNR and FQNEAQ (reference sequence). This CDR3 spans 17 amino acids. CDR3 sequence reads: CASSFARTGESSYEQYF. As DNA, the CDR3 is TGTGCCAGCAGCTTCGCGCGGACAGGGGAGAGCTCCTACGAGCAGTACTTC.

The CDR3 nucleotides read TGCGCCAGCAGCTTAGAACAGGGAGCGCAGTATTTT. Translating gives CASSLEQGAQYF. The V call is TRBV5-1, the J call TRBJ2-3, with a possible D match to TRBD1 (6 bases). The length of the CDR3 is 12 residues. CDR1 SGHRS and CDR2 YFSETQ come from the germline V gene. V shed 2 bases and J shed 10 bases, with 11 bases lying between them.

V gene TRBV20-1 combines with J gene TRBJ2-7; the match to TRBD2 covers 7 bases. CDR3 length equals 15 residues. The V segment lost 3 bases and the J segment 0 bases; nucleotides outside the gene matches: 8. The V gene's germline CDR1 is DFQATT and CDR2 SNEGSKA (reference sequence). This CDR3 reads CSASRSGASSYEQYF. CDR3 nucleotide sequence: TGCAGTGCTAGTAGGAGCGGGGCCAGCTCCTACGAGCAGTACTTC.

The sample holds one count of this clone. CDR3 bases: TGCAGCGTTGATCTAGGAGCAGATACGCAGTATTTT. Its protein is CSVDLGADTQYF. V gene TRBV29-1 combines with J gene TRBJ2-3; D is unclear. The germline V gene has CDR1 SQVTM and CDR2 ANQGSEA. The CDR3 runs 12 residues. The V and J ends lost 3 bases and 4 bases respectively, with 8 bases between them.

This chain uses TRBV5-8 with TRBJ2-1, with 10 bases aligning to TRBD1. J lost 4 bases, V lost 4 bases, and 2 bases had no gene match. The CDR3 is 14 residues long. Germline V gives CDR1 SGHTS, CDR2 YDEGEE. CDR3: CASSRGQGYNEQFF. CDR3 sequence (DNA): TGTGCCAGCAGCCGGGGACAGGGGTACAATGAGCAGTTCTTC. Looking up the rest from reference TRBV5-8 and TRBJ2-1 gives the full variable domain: EAGVTQSPTHLIKTRGQQATLRCSPISGHTSVYWYQQALGLGLQFLLWYDEGEERNRGNFPPRFSGRQFPNYSSELNVNALELEDSALYLCASSRGQGYNEQFFGPGTRLTVL.

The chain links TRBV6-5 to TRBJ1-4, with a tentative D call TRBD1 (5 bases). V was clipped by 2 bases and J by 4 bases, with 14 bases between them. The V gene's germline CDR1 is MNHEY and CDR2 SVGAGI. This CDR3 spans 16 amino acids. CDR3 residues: CASSYTPRAHNEKLFF. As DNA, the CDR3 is TGTGCCAGCAGTTACACCCCCAGGGCCCATAATGAAAAACTGTTTTTT.

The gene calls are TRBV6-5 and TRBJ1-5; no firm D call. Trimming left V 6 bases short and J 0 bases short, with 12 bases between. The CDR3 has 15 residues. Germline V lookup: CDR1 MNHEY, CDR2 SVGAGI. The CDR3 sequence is CASSLSRNSNQPQHF. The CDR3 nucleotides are TGTGCCAGCAGCTTGAGCAGGAATAGCAATCAGCCCCAGCATTTT.

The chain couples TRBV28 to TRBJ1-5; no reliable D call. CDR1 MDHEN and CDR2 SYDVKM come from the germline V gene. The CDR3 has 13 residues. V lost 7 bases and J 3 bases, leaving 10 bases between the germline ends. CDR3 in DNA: TGTGCCAGCATAGATTCGTTCAATCAGCCCCAGCATTTT. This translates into CASIDSFNQPQHF.

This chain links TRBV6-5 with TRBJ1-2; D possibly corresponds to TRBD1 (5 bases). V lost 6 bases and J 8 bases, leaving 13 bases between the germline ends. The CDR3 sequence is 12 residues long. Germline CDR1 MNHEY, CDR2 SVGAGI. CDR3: CASSPQGNGYTF. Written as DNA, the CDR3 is TGTGCCAGCAGCCCCCAGGGCAACGGCTACACCTTC.

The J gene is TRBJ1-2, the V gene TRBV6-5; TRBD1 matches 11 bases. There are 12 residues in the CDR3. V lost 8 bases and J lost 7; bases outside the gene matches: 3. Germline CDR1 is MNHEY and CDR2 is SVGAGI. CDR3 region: CASGQGALGYTF. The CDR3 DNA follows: TGTGCCAGCGGACAGGGGGCGCTTGGCTACACCTTC.